Below, 25 T cell receptor beta chains from the same sample are listed, as sequenced in a study of blood T cells in healthy people across ages. Primers used in a second PCR of about 7 to 11 cycles were a sample-barcoded 5' primer and a J-beta primer mix. TCRdb called the 5' RACE reads again in MiXCR, with one record for every CDR3 protein. The repertoire includes about 1,800,000 distinct CDR3 sequences, roughly 27% of them detected once, and 7.7% sits in the top ten. Specimen: blood. These receptors originate from a woman under 40 in good health.

The V call is TRBV7-9, the J call TRBJ1-2; perhaps TRBD1 as D (5 bases). Per the germline V gene, CDR1 is SEHNR and CDR2 is FQNEAQ (reference sequence). The CDR3 loop spans 15 amino acids. Trimming removed 3 bases from V and 6 bases from J, with 17 bases in between. The CDR3 reads CASSLAPGVGDGYTF. The CDR3, as DNA: TGTGCCAGCAGCTTGGCCCCGGGGGTGGGCGATGGCTACACCTTC.

The chain is built from TRBV4-2 and TRBJ1-2; no definite D call. Germline CDR1 is LGHNA and CDR2 is YNFKEQ. V gave up 4 bases and J gave up 5 bases, with 23 bases separating them. CDR3 size: 17 residues. The chain's CDR3 is CASSPPSKDGGSYGYTF. Written as DNA, the CDR3 is TGTGCCAGCAGCCCTCCCTCGAAAGACGGAGGATCTTATGGCTACACCTTC.

This clonotype appeared a few times. Mismatch with germline at one junction end may stem from a read error. The chain combines TRBV5-1 with TRBJ2-7; a possible D gene is TRBD1 (5 bases). The CDR3 totals 15 residues. Looked up from germline, CDR1 is SGHRS and CDR2 is YFSETQ. CDR3 sequence (DNA): TGCGTCAGCAGCTTGCCGCGTCAGGGCTCCTACGAGCAGTACTTC. This codes for CVSSLPRQGSYEQYF. Full variable domain (rest looked up from reference TRBV5-1 and TRBJ2-7): KAGVTQTPRYLIKTRGQQVTLSCSPISGHRSVSWYQQTPGQGLQFLFEYFSETQRNKGNFPGRFSGRQFSNSRSEMNVSTLELGDSALYLCVSSLPRQGSYEQYFGPGTRLTVT.

The rearrangement joins TRBV30 to TRBJ1-4; TRBD1 is a possible D gene (6 bases). This CDR3 is 15 amino acids long. V was clipped by 0 bases and J by 4 bases, with 12 bases between them. Germline CDR1 is GTSNPN and CDR2 is SVGIG (reference sequence). CDR3 nucleotide sequence: TGTGCCTGGAGTGTACGGGGGGCGCGTAATGAAAAACTGTTTTTT. As protein: CAWSVRGARNEKLFF.

This clonotype has a count of ten or more. The chain has TRBV5-1 and TRBJ2-7, with no clear D. Germline CDR1 and CDR2: SGHRS and YFSETQ. V was trimmed by 1 base and J by 7 bases, leaving 9 bases between them. This CDR3 comprises 12 residues. The CDR3 DNA reads TGCGCCAGCAGCTTGACGACTGGTGAGCAGTACTTC. Its protein product is CASSLTTGEQYF.

The rearrangement joins TRBV5-1 to TRBJ2-3, with a tentative D call TRBD2 (6 bases). This CDR3 region has 16 residues. Germline V lookup: CDR1 SGHRS, CDR2 YFSETQ. Trimming cost V 3 bases and J 3 bases, with 17 bases left between them. In DNA, the CDR3 is TGCGCCAGCAGCTCACAAGGCGGGACTTTTACAGATACGCAGTATTTT. The encoded protein is CASSSQGGTFTDTQYF.

The sample holds a few counts of this clonotype. In nucleotides, the CDR3 is TGTGCCAGCAGAACTGAGCGACGGGGACTAGCGGACAATGAGCAGTTCTTC. Its translation is CASRTERRGLADNEQFF. The chain has TRBV6-2 or TRBV6-3 and TRBJ2-1, with TRBD2 matching 11 bases. Trimming took 6 bases from V and 5 from J; bases not matched to a gene: 12. Germline-derived CDR1 and CDR2 are MNHEY and SVGEGT. This CDR3 region has 17 residues.

Here the CDR3 reads CASSLLDIDTQYF. In DNA, the CDR3 is TGTGCCAGCAGCTTATTGGATATAGATACGCAGTATTTT. This sequence joins TRBV7-9 and TRBJ2-3; D gene ambiguous. Germline loops: CDR1 SEHNR, CDR2 FQNEAQ (reference sequence). The CDR3 length is 13 residues. Trimming took 2 bases from V and 5 from J, leaving 8 bases between them.

The chain carries TRBV3-1 and TRBJ1-5; possibly TRBD1 for D (5 bases). This CDR3 comprises 15 residues. V was cut by 3 bases and J by 1 base, with 10 bases left in between. CDR1 and CDR2 (germline): LGHDT, YNNKEL (reference sequence). The CDR3 DNA reads as TGTGCCAGCAGCCAGCGAGGGACCAGCAATCAGCCCCAGCATTTT. It specifies CASSQRGTSNQPQHF.

This clonotype came up a few times. Just one base apart from a much larger clone, this may be a read error. The chain carries TRBV4-1 and TRBJ2-5, with 12 positions matching TRBD1. This CDR3 comprises 16 residues. Germline V CDR1 and CDR2: MGHRA, YSYEKL. V was pared by 4 bases and J by 5 bases, with 8 bases of the junction left unmatched. CDR3 residues: CASSLSRDRGRETQYF. CDR3 DNA sequence: TGCGCCAGCAGCCTCAGCCGGGACAGGGGGCGGGAGACCCAGTACTTC.

The rearrangement joins TRBV12-3 or TRBV12-4 to TRBJ2-3, with 10 bases that match TRBD2. J lost 1 base, V lost 5 bases, and 15 bases had no gene match. This CDR3 has 19 amino acids. CDR3 sequence reads: CASSLPASGRVRGTDTQYF. The DNA of the CDR3 is TGTGCCAGCAGTCTCCCGGCTAGCGGGAGAGTGCGGGGCACAGATACGCAGTATTTT.

This clonotype occurred a few times. The gene calls are TRBV7-2 and TRBJ2-3, with a tentative D call TRBD2 (5 bases). Germline values: CDR1 SGHTA, CDR2 FQGNSA. This CDR3 has 15 residues. V lost 4 bases, J lost 0 bases, and 11 bases lay in between. The DNA of the CDR3 is TGTGCCAGCAGCTCTAGCAGTTCTAGCACAGATACGCAGTATTTT. Amino acids: CASSSSSSSTDTQYF.

This clonotype occurred a few times. This sequence joins TRBV10-3 and TRBJ2-5; D possibly corresponds to TRBD2 (6 bases). This CDR3 has 15 amino acids. The V end was cut by 2 bases, the J end by 2 bases, with 12 bases between. The V gene's germline CDR1 is ENHRY and CDR2 SYGVKD. The CDR3 bases are TGTGCCATCAGTGAGAATAGCGGCAATCAAGAGACCCAGTACTTC. Protein: CAISENSGNQETQYF.

As to this clonotype: One junction end disagrees with the germline gene, perhaps due to a read error. The J gene is TRBJ2-5, the V gene TRBV6-5, with 7 nucleotides matching TRBD2. The CDR3 length is 15 residues. From germline, CDR1 is MNHEY and CDR2 SVGAGI. CDR3 in amino acids: CTSRPGASGGETQYF. The CDR3 DNA sequence: TGTACCAGCAGACCTGGGGCTAGCGGAGGCGAGACCCAGTACTTC.

V and J are TRBV2 and TRBJ1-2, with D perhaps matching TRBD1 (6 bases). With 3 bases removed from V and 7 bases from J, the gap between germline ends came to 15 bases. The germline gives CDR1 SNHLY, CDR2 FYNNEI. This CDR3 spans 14 amino acids. The CDR3 DNA follows: TGTGCCAGCAGTGAGTCAGGGTCCAGGGGTGGCTACACCTTC. Translated, it gives CASSESGSRGGYTF.

With regard to this clonotype: This may be a read error, as it is one base from a much larger clone. V gene TRBV5-5 combines with J gene TRBJ2-6, with D uncertain. Germline V gene data show CDR1 as SGHKS and CDR2 as YYEKEE (reference sequence). The CDR3 is 14 amino acids. V lost 3 bases and J lost 2, with 6 bases in between. The CDR3 region has the DNA TGTGCCAGCAGCTGGGTAGCTGGGGCCAACGTCCTGACTTTC. This gives the protein CASSWVAGANVLTF.

About this clonotype itself: Being one base from a much bigger clone, this may be a read error. The chain has TRBV7-9 and TRBJ2-5; D is undetermined. CDR1 is SEHNR and CDR2 is FQNEAQ in the germline V gene (reference sequence). Trimming removed 4 bases from V and 5 bases from J, with 8 bases in between. The CDR3 runs 12 residues. The CDR3, as DNA: TGTGCCAGCAGCTCCGGGCCCGAGACCCAGTACTTC. It specifies CASSSGPETQYF.

The rearrangement links TRBV7-6 to TRBJ2-7, with D tentatively TRBD1 (5 bases). V was shortened by 0 bases and J by 6 bases, with 15 bases between the two germline ends. The germline V gene has CDR1 SGHVS and CDR2 FNYEAQ. The CDR3 loop spans 15 amino acids. The CDR3 protein is CASSLAAGNTGEQYF. CDR3 nucleotide sequence: TGTGCCAGCAGCTTAGCGGCAGGGAATACGGGCGAGCAGTACTTC.

The sample holds many counts of this clonotype. V and J are TRBV6-5 and TRBJ2-7, with 7 positions matching TRBD1. The CDR3 runs 15 residues. V lost 5 bases, J lost 0 bases, and 7 bases stayed unmatched. CDR1 and CDR2 (germline): MNHEY, SVGAGI. CDR3 protein: CASSRGQSLSYEQYF. CDR3 DNA: TGTGCCAGCAGTCGGGGACAGTCGCTCTCCTACGAGCAGTACTTC.

The chain links TRBV6-6 to TRBJ2-1; 7 positions agree with TRBD2. The CDR3 is 17 amino acids. The junction had 7 bases not matched to a gene; V was cut back by 0 bases and J by 2 bases. The germline V gene encodes CDR1 MNHNY and CDR2 SVGAGI (reference sequence). In DNA form, the CDR3 reads TGTGCCAGCAGTTACTCGGTAGTGGGGGGGGCCTACAATGAGCAGTTCTTC. It codes for CASSYSVVGGAYNEQFF.

There are a few counts of this clonotype. The rearrangement uses TRBV28 and TRBJ2-7; unclear D gene. The CDR3 runs 13 residues. From germline, CDR1 is MDHEN and CDR2 SYDVKM. V lost 5 bases and J lost 5, with 13 bases in between. The CDR3 loop is CASSPPLLNEQYF. The CDR3 region has the DNA TGTGCCAGCAGTCCCCCCCTGTTAAACGAGCAGTACTTC. The full variable domain, in which reference TRBV28 and TRBJ2-7 provide the parts outside the CDR3, is DVKVTQSSRYLVKRTGEKVFLECVQDMDHENMFWYRQDPGLGLRLIYFSYDVKMKEKGDIPEGYSVSREKKERFSLILESASTNQTSMYLCASSPPLLNEQYFGPGTRLTVT.

V gene TRBV18 combines with J gene TRBJ2-7, with D maybe TRBD2 (5 bases). Trimming shortened V by 0 bases and J by 1 base, and 7 bases separated the two germline ends. Germline assignment: CDR1 KGHSH and CDR2 LQKENI. The CDR3 is 14 residues long. The CDR3 nucleotides read TGTGCCAGCTCACCACCCGGGATATCCTACGAGCAGTACTTC. This codes for CASSPPGISYEQYF.

This sequence joins TRBV28 and TRBJ1-2; the D gene is possibly TRBD1 (5 bases). This CDR3 has 15 residues. Germline V gene data show CDR1 as MDHEN and CDR2 as SYDVKM. The ends were cut back, 5 bases at V and 8 bases at J, with 21 bases in the middle. The CDR3 protein is CASSLPGPNPIGYTF. CDR3 DNA: TGTGCCAGCAGTCTACCGGGACCAAACCCAATAGGCTACACCTTC.

This clonotype was picked up a small number of times. This sequence joins TRBV29-1 and TRBJ2-3; D ambiguous. Deletions cut 2 bases from V and 6 bases from J, with 9 bases between. The CDR3 is made up of 12 amino acids. Germline assignment: CDR1 SQVTM and CDR2 ANQGSEA. CDR3 protein: CSVELEDDTQYF. The CDR3 coding sequence is TGCAGCGTTGAACTAGAGGATGATACGCAGTATTTT.

This clonotype was seen a single time. The rearrangement joins TRBV5-1 to TRBJ2-2; 12 bases line up with TRBD1. V was clipped by 2 bases and J by 6 bases; unmatched bases: 8. From germline, CDR1 is SGHRS and CDR2 YFSETQ. The CDR3 spans 17 residues. The CDR3 reads CASSLSPGQGAAGELFF. CDR3 nucleotide sequence: TGCGCCAGCAGCTTAAGTCCGGGACAGGGGGCGGCCGGGGAGCTGTTTTTT.